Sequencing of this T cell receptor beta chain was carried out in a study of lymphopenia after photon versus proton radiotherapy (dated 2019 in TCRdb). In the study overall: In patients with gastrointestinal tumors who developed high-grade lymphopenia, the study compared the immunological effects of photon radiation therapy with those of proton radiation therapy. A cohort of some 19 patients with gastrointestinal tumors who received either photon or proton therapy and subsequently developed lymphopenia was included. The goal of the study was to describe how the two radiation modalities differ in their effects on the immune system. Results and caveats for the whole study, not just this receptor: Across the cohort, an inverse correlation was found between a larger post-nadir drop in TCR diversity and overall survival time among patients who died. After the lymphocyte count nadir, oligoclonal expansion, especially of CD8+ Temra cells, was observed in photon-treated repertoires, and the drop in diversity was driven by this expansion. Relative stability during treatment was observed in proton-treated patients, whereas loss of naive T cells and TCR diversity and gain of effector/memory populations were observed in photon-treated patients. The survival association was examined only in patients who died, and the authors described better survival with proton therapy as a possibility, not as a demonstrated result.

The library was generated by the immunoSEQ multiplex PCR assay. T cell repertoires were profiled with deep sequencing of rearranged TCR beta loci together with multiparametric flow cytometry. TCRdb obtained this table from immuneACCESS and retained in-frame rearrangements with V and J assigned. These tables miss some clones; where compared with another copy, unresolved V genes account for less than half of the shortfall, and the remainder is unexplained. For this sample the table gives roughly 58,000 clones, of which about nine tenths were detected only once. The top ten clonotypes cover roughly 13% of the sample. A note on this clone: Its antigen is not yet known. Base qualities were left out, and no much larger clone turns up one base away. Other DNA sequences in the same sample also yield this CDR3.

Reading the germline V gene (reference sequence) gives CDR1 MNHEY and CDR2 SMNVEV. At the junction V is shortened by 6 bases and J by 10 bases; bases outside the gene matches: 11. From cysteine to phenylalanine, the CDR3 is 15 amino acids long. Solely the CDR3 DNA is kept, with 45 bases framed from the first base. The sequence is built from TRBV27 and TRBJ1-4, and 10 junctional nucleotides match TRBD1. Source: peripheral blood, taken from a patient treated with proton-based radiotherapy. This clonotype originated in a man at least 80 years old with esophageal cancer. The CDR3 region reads CASRIGTGAQGKLFF. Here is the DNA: TGTGCCAGCAGGATTGGGACAGGGGCTCAAGGAAAACTGTTTTTT.